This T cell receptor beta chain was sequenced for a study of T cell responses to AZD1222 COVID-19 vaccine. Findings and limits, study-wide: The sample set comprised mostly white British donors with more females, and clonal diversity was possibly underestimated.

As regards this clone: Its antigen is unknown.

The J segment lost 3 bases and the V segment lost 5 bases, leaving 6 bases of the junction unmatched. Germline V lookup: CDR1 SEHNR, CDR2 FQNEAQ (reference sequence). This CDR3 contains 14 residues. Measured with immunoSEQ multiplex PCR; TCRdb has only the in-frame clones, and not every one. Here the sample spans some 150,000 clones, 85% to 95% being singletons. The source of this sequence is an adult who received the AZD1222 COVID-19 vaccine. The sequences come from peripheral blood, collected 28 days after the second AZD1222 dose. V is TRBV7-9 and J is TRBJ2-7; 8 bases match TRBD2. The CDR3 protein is CASSTGLVYYEQYF. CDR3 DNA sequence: TGTGCCAGCAGCACGGGACTAGTTTACTACGAGCAGTACTTC.